Shown below are 2 T cell receptor beta chains from a single sample sequenced in a study of blood T cell repertoires in COVID-19. Data came from immunoSEQ multiplex PCR; TCRdb stores just in-frame clones and leaves some out. Among more than 250,000 clones, about 87% were seen once, and the ten largest hold roughly 6.1%. Sequencing was carried out using peripheral blood. Every receptor here comes from a woman aged 45-60 years with COVID-19, enrolled during active disease.

V and J are TRBV30 and TRBJ2-1, with D uncertain. The CDR3 consists of 14 residues. V shed 2 bases and J shed 1 base, with 9 bases lying between them. The V gene's germline CDR1 is GTSNPN and CDR2 SVGIG (reference sequence). CDR3 sequence (DNA): TGTGCCTGGAGTCTTAGCCGATCCTACAATGAGCAGTTCTTC. The encoded protein is CAWSLSRSYNEQFF.

This rearrangement joins TRBV5-4 to TRBJ1-1; D unclear. Looked up from germline, CDR1 is SGHNT and CDR2 is YYREEE (reference sequence). The CDR3 length is 14 residues. Deletions cut 3 bases from V and 0 bases from J, with 9 bases between. The CDR3 bases are TGTGCCAGCAGCTCGGGGTGGGTGAACACTGAAGCTTTCTTT. Translating it yields CASSSGWVNTEAFF.